The T cell receptor (beta chain) described here comes from a study of identical twins listed by TCRdb under 2016. Context from the whole study: To test whether fetal clonotypes persist, this study deep-sequenced TCR alpha and beta repertoires from monozygotic twins, from unrelated adults of various ages, and from cord blood. Replicate twin experiments were performed at different times using different library preparation protocols to rule out contamination. Results and caveats for the whole study, not just this receptor: Invariant T cells such as MAIT and iNKT could partly confound zero-insertion analyses, though diverse VJ usage argued against this for most clonotypes. In beta out-of-frame sequences, excess twin sharing was weaker, because having fewer shared sequences lowered the signal-to-noise ratio. Conclusions relied on cross-sectional statistical analysis, since the same donors could not be followed over many years. Out-of-frame TCR alpha sharing in monozygotic twins was systematically underestimated by recombination models, whereas sharing between unrelated individuals was in agreement with the recombination models. Compared with coincidental sharing between unrelated individuals, an excess of low generation-probability sequences was observed among out-of-frame TCR alpha sequences shared between twins. Abundant cord blood beta clonotypes carried fewer insertions; young adult naive repertoires showed a weaker similar trend, while memory repertoires showed none.

Every donor was a healthy Caucasian. The twin cohort consisted of three pairs of female monozygotic twins, all aged about 18 to 29 years. RNA for TCR libraries was isolated from peripheral blood mononuclear cells. The library was made by 5' RACE. Sequencing took place on an Illumina HiSeq 2000. Template switching added a universal primer binding site, and the final cDNA carried a unique molecular identifier that allowed TCR cDNA molecules to be counted accurately. Specific primers in the conserved constant-segment region were used to synthesize first-strand cDNA for TCR alpha and beta chains. To control for contamination, each cDNA library was double barcoded with a SMART-Mk sample barcode plus Illumina barcodes. Two successive PCR steps introduced TruSeq adapter sequences along with Illumina sample barcodes. TCR alpha and beta cDNA libraries were sequenced on the Illumina HiSeq platform with custom primers. The study's own analysis went as follows. MiGEC processed the raw reads to extract unique molecular identifiers, while MiXCR was used to determine the CDR3 positions. For each individual, recombination models were inferred using an EM algorithm with the repgenHMM and IGoR tools. Shared clonotype analysis was performed with the tcR package in R, normalizing sharing by the product of cloneset sizes. To study raw recombination without the effects of thymic and clonal selection, out-of-frame nonproductive sequences were analyzed. TCRdb redid the processing of the public reads, applying fastp at Q25 and MiXCR, and retained in-frame beta chains. Rows with a matching CDR3 protein are joined into one entry that keeps the most common DNA and genes. TCRdb's processing, not the study's, gives the V and J calls here. The sample table lists nearly 650,000 distinct CDR3 sequences, around 7.4% of them with a count of one. Clones ranked in the top ten supply over 1.5% of the sample.

This clonotype has just a few counts. Its target antigen remains unknown. Base qualities are missing; no much larger clone stands one base away. The germline V gene specifies MGHRA as CDR1 and YSYEKL as CDR2. V is clipped by 1 base and J by 2 bases, and the sequence between their germline boundaries is 24 bases long. The CDR3 has 19 amino acids, counting the end cysteine and phenylalanine. Solely the CDR3 DNA is kept, with 57 bases framed from the first base. The same sample was also studied in work on yellow fever vaccine responses in identical twins. As the second paper documents: The T cell response to vaccination in identical twins was reported by the authors to appear partly convergent and partly personalized. The study precisely tracked vaccine-responding T cell clones in identical twins.

Material: PBMCs. The origin of this receptor is a woman between 18 and 30 years old in good health. The rearrangement combines TRBV4-1 with TRBJ2-7, and perhaps TRBD1 as D gene, on 6 matching bases. This receptor carries the CDR3 CASSQGLWSATGNTYEQYF. The DNA sequence follows: TGCGCCAGCAGCCAAGGGTTGTGGTCCGCGACAGGCAATACCTACGAGCAGTACTTC.